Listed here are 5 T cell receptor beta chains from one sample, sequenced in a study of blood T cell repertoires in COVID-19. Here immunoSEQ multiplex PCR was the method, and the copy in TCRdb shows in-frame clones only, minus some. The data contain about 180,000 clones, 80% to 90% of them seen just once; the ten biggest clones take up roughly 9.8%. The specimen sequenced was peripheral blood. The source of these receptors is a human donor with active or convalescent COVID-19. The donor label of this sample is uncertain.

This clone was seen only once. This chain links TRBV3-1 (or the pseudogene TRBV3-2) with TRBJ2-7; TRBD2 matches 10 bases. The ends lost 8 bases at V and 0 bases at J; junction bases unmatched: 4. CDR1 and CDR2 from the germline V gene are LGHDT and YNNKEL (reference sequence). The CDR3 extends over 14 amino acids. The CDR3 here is CASRPSGSSYEQYF. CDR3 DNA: TGTGCCAGCCGCCCTAGCGGGAGCTCCTACGAGCAGTACTTC.

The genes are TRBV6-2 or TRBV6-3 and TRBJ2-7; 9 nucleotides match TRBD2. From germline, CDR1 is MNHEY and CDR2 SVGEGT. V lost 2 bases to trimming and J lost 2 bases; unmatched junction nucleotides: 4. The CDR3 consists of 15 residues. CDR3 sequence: CASSYGSGGTYEQYF. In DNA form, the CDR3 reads TGTGCCAGCAGTTACGGGAGCGGGGGGACCTACGAGCAGTACTTC.

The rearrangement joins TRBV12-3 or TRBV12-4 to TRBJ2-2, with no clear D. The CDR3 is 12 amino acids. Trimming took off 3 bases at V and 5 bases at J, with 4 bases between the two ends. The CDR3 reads CASSFVTGELFF. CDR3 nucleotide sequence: TGTGCCAGCAGTTTTGTAACCGGGGAGCTGTTTTTT.

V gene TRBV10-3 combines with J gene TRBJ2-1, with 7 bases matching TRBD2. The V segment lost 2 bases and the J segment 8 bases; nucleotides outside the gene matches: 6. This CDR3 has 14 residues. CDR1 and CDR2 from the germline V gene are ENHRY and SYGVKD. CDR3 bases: TGTGCCATCAGTGAGGTCGGGGCGGGGGATGAGCAGTTCTTC. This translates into CAISEVGAGDEQFF.

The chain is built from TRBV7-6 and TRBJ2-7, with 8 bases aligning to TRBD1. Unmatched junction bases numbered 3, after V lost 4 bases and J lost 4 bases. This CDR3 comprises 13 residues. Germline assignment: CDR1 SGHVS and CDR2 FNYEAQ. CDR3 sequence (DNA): TGTGCCAGCAGCTGGACAGGGACTTACGAGCAGTACTTC. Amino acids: CASSWTGTYEQYF.